The source of this TCR beta chain is a study of Graves' ophthalmopathy and Graves' hyperthyroidism. Amplification from RNA transcripts yielded the TCR beta CDR3 regions. The workflow started with a first-round RT-PCR run with HTBI primers and then moved on to a second-round multiplex PCR. Each CDR3 protein is one row after TCRdb ran MiXCR on the multiplex PCR reads. The sample carries about 480,000 distinct CDR3 sequences, 14% recorded once. In this sample, this clonotype turned up many times. As yet, its antigen is unknown. Whole-study findings and limits: From stable hyperthyroidism, ophthalmopathy was separated by a 13-signature model with just under 90% sensitivity and approximately 81% specificity.

This sequence was found in a woman aged 25-40 years with Graves' ophthalmopathy. Sequencing was performed on blood.

CDR3 sequence reads: CAIRNRERDGYTF. The DNA of the CDR3 is TGTGCCATCAGGAACAGGGAGAGGGATGGCTACACCTTC. The chain carries TRBV10-3 and TRBJ1-2, with a tentative D call TRBD1 (6 bases). Germline V gene sequence: CDR1 ENHRY, CDR2 SYGVKD. V shed 6 bases and J shed 6 bases, with 14 bases lying between them. The CDR3 totals 13 residues.